This T cell receptor (beta chain) was sequenced during a study of T cells in narcolepsy. Findings and caveats of the study: Autoreactive clonotypes reportedly recurred in blood of same and different patients, not controls.

The CDR3 extends over 19 amino acids. Germline loops: CDR1 MNHNS, CDR2 SASEGT. V lost 4 bases, J lost 0 bases, and 12 bases stayed unmatched. Note on this clone: Antigen unknown.

Data came from immunoSEQ multiplex PCR; TCRdb stores just in-frame clones and leaves some out. The sample includes about 30,000 clones, about four fifths seen only once; the top ten take roughly 1%. The chain employs TRBV6-1 and TRBJ1-6, with 7 positions matching TRBD1. The receptor was isolated from a human donor with narcolepsy. Sequencing used CD45RA- memory CD4+ T cells from PBMCs. The CDR3 coding sequence is TGTGCCAGCAGTGCCGGGACAGAGAGTAGTTACTCCTATAATTCACCCCTCCACTTT. It is translated as CASSAGTESSYSYNSPLHF.